This T cell receptor beta chain was identified during a study of shared clonotypes between healthy human individuals. Turning to the study itself: Plates per donor: three CD4 naive, three CD4 memory, two CD8 naive, one CD8 memory. General study findings and limits: Shared across several donors were around 4.7% of the naive CD4 clonotypes. Against clonotypes common to all four donors, non-shared ones had lower generation probabilities.

Profiled with immunoSEQ multiplex PCR; TCRdb holds only in-frame clones, not every one. The sample lists around 1.1 million clones; approximately 80% were seen once. The sample holds one count of this clone. Its cognate antigen is unknown. Trimming removed 8 bases from V and 0 bases from J, with 11 bases in between. The CDR3 covers 13 residues. CDR1 and CDR2 (germline): LGHNA, YNFKEQ. Sequencing was performed on memory CD4+ T cells from PBMCs. The subset: CD45RA-negative fraction. This clonotype originated in a man younger than 35 in good health. Some clones in this sample may be carry-over from other donors' samples. J is TRBJ2-7 and V is TRBV4-2; no firm D call. The CDR3 coding sequence is TGTGCCAGCCGTCGGTCCGGCTCCTACGAGCAGTACTTC. Translating gives CASRRSGSYEQYF.